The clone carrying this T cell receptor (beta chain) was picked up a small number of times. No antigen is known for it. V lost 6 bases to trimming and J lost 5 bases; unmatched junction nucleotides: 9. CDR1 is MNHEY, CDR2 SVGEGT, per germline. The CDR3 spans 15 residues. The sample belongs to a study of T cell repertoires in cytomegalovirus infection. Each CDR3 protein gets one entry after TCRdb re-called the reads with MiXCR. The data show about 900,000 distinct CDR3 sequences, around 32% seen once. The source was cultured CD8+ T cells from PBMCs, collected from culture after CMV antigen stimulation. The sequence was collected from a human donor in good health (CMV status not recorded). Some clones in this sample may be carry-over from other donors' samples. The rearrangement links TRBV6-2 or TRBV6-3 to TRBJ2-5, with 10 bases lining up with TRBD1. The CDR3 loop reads CASRTGTGVGETQYF. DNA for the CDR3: TGTGCCAGCAGGACCGGGACAGGGGTCGGGGAGACCCAGTACTTC.